This T cell receptor beta chain was recorded in a study of kidney transplant recipient with SARS-CoV-2 infection. In germline, CDR1 is SGHRS, CDR2 YFSETQ. This CDR3 contains 15 residues. The V gene end was trimmed by 6 bases and the J gene end by 5 bases; junction bases not matched to a gene: 6. This clonotype was picked up many times. TCRdb recomputed calls from the reads with MiXCR, one row per CDR3 protein. In the table there are roughly 230,000 distinct CDR3 sequences, 29% of which are singletons. The input for sequencing was a blood sample, taken at baseline and on approximately day 120 from a kidney transplant recipient. The chain couples TRBV5-1 to TRBJ2-1, with TRBD2 matching over 12 bases. The receptor's source is a young adult male patient who had COVID-19 and was a kidney transplant recipient. The graft donor may have given rise to some T cells. As DNA, the CDR3 is TGCGCCAGCACCCGGACTAGCGGGATGAACAATGAGCAGTTCTTC. This encodes CASTRTSGMNNEQFF.